This TCR beta chain was recorded in a study of identifying expanded T cells in peripheral blood. Regarding the study as a whole: Technical replicates showed around 1.3 changed clones; about two weeks around 15; four weeks 19.

TCRdb's copy holds only in-frame clones and misses some; the assay was immunoSEQ multiplex PCR. The sample consists of tens of thousands of clones, 84% of them appearing once. CDR3 size: 11 residues. Per germline, CDR1 ENHRY and CDR2 SYGVKD. V shed 1 base and J shed 5 bases, with 3 bases lying between them. A word on this clone: The antigen is unknown.

The sequence was collected from a person between 18 and 75 years old in good health. Sequenced material: blood. The J gene is TRBJ2-7, the V gene TRBV10-3; D is undetermined. In nucleotides, the CDR3 is TGTGCCATCAGTGAGTTGCACGAGCAGTACTTC. Amino acid sequence: CAISELHEQYF.